This entry is about one TCR beta chain. What it binds is unknown. TCRdb independently ran MiXCR on the 5' RACE reads; one entry per CDR3 protein. The table shows about 400,000 distinct CDR3 sequences, with 15% to 20% occurring only once. This sample was taken from a study of T-cell memory formation after mild COVID-19. Broader study findings: Confirmation of SARS-CoV-2 specificity was lacking for second-wave clones peaking day 37.

This CDR3 comprises 13 residues. V was clipped by 5 bases and J by 4 bases, with 10 bases between them. Germline CDR1 SGHTA, CDR2 FQGTGA. V gene TRBV7-3 combines with J gene TRBJ2-3; D is perhaps TRBD2 (6 bases). The sequence came from a man younger than 30 who had mild COVID-19 (a few samples of this study predate the infection). Cell type and time point are not known. Sequencing was done on a sample of PBMCs or a T cell subset sorted from them (not recorded which). Here the CDR3 reads CASSQRLADTQYF. CDR3 DNA sequence: TGTGCCAGCAGCCAACGACTAGCAGATACGCAGTATTTT.